Sequencing of this T cell receptor beta chain was carried out in a study of blood T cell repertoires in COVID-19. Study information: Sites across the United States, Italy and Spain contributed samples from acute and convalescent COVID-19. PBMCs, B-cell-depleted T cells, or T cells provided the cDNA or gDNA that made up the material.

V lost 7 bases to trimming and J lost 2 bases; unmatched junction nucleotides: 12. The CDR3 sequence is 17 residues long. The germline CDR1 and CDR2 sequences are SNHLY and FYNNEI. Authors' processing steps: Estimation of nucleated cell counts relied on the amplification of reference gene primers. Method: immunoSEQ multiplex PCR; TCRdb's copy keeps in-frame clones and lacks some. For V, J and clone size, that table is used; D and trimming come from the DNA. This table holds approximately 160,000 clones, over 80% found once. The chain carries TRBV2 and TRBJ1-5; 9 nucleotides align to TRBD1. Sequenced input: peripheral blood. The source is a woman between 55 and 75 years old with acute or convalescent COVID-19. The CDR3: CASTVEQGAGGNQPQHF. Written as DNA, the CDR3 is TGTGCCAGCACGGTTGAACAGGGGGCTGGAGGCAATCAGCCCCAGCATTTT.